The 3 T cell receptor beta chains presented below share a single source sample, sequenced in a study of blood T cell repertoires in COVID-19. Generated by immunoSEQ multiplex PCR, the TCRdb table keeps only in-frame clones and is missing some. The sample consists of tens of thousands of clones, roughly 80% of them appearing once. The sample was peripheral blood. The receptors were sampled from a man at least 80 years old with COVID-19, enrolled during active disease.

Here the CDR3 reads CASSQDRRREQYF. In DNA form, the CDR3 reads TGTGCCAGCAGCCAAGATCGAAGGAGGGAGCAGTACTTC. The chain recombines TRBV3-1 (or the pseudogene TRBV3-2) with TRBJ2-7; D is possibly TRBD2 (5 bases). The CDR3 runs to 13 residues. V dropped 0 bases and J dropped 7 bases, with 10 bases sitting between them. Germline V gene sequence: CDR1 LGHDT, CDR2 YNNKEL (reference sequence).

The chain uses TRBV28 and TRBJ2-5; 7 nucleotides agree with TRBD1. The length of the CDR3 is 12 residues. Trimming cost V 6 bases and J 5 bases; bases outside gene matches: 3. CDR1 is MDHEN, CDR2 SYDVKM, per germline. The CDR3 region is CASSLTGETQYF. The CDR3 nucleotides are TGTGCCAGCAGCTTGACAGGGGAGACCCAGTACTTC.

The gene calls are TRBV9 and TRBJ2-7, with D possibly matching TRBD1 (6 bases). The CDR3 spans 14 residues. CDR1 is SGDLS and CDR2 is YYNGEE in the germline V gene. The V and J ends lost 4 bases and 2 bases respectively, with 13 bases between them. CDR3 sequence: CASSPRGGTYEQYF. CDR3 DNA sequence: TGTGCCAGCAGCCCCCGAGGGGGTACCTACGAGCAGTACTTC. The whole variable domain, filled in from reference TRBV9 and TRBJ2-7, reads DSGVTQTPKHLITATGQRVTLRCSPRSGDLSVYWYQQSLDQGLQFLIQYYNGEERAKGNILERFSAQQFPDLHSELNLSSLELGDSALYFCASSPRGGTYEQYFGPGTRLTVT.